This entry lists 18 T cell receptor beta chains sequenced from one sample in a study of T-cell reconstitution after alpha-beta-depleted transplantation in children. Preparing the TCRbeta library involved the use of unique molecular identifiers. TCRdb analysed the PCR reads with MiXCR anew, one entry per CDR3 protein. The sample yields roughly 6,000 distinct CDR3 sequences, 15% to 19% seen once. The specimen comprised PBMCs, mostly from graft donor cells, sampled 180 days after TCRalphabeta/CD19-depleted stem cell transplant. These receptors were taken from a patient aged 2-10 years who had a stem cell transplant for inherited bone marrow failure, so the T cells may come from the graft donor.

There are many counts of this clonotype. The CDR3 is CASAPTLQETQYF. For the CDR3, the DNA is TGTGCCAGCGCTCCTACACTCCAAGAGACCCAGTACTTC. The chain links TRBV11-3 to TRBJ2-5; D gene unclear. Trimming left V 8 bases short and J 1 base short, with 11 bases between. The CDR3 is 13 residues long. Germline lookup yields CDR1 SGHNT and CDR2 YENEEA.

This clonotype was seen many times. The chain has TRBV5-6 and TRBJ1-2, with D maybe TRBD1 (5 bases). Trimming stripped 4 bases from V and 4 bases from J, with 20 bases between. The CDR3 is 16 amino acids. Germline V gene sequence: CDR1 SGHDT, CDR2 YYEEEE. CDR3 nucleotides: TGTGCCAGCAGCCTACGATACCTGACAGCCTTCTATGGCTACACCTTC. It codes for CASSLRYLTAFYGYTF. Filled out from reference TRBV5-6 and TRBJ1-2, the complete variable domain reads DAGVTQSPTHLIKTRGQQVTLRCSPKSGHDTVSWYQQALGQGPQFIFQYYEEEERQRGNFPDRFSGHQFPNYSSELNVNALLLGDSALYLCASSLRYLTAFYGYTFGSGTRLTVV.

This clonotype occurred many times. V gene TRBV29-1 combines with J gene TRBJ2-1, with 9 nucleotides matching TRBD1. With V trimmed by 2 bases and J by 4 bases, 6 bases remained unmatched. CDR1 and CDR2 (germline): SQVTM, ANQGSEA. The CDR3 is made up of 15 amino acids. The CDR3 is CSVEQPGQGYNEQFF. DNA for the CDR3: TGCAGCGTTGAACAACCGGGACAGGGATACAATGAGCAGTTCTTC.

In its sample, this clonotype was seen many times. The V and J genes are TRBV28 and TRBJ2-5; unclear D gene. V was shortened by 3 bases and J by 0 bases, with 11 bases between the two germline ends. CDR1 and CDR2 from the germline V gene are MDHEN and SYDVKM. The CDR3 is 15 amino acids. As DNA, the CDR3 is TGTGCCAGCAGTTTCCCTCACTTGTACCAAGAGACCCAGTACTTC. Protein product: CASSFPHLYQETQYF. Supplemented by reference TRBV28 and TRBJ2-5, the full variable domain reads DVKVTQSSRYLVKRTGEKVFLECVQDMDHENMFWYRQDPGLGLRLIYFSYDVKMKEKGDIPEGYSVSREKKERFSLILESASTNQTSMYLCASSFPHLYQETQYFGPGTRLLVL.

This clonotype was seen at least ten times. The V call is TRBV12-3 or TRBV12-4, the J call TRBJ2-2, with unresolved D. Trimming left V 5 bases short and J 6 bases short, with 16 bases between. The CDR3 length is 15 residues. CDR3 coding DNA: TGTGCCAGCAGTCCCGACCGGATTAAAGCCGGGGAGCTGTTTTTT. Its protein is CASSPDRIKAGELFF.

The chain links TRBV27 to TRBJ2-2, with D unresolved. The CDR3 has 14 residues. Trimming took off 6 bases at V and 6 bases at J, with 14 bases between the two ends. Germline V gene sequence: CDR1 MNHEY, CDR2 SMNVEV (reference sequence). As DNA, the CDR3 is TGTGCCAGCAGCTCCCCGCCGGGCTCCGGGGAGCTGTTTTTT. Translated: CASSSPPGSGELFF.

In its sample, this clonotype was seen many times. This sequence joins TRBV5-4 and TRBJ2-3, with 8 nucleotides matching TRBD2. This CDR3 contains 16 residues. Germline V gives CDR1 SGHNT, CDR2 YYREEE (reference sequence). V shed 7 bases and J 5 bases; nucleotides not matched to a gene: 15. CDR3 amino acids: CASGAPIGRAQDTQYF. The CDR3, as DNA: TGTGCCAGCGGAGCCCCCATCGGGAGGGCCCAAGATACGCAGTATTTT.

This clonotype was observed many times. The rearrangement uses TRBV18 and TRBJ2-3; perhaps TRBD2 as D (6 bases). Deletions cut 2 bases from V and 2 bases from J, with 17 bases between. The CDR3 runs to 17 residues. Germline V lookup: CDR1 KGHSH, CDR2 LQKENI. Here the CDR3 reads CASSPVRVGTDTDTQYF. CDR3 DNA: TGTGCCAGCTCACCAGTTCGCGTTGGGACTGACACAGATACGCAGTATTTT.

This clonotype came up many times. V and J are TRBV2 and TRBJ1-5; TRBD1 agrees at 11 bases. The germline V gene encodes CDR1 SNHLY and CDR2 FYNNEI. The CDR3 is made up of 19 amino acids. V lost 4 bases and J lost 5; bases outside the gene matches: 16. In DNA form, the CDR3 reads TGTGCCAGCAGTGGTGGGGGACAGGGGGGGGCCGGAGACCATCAGCCCCAGCATTTT. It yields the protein CASSGGGQGGAGDHQPQHF.

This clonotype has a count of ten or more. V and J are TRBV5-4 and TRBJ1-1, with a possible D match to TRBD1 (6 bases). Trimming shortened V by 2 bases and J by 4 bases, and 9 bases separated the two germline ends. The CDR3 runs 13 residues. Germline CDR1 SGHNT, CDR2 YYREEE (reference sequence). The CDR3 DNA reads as TGTGCCAGCAGCTTATCCAGGGGCACTGAAGCTTTCTTT. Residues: CASSLSRGTEAFF.

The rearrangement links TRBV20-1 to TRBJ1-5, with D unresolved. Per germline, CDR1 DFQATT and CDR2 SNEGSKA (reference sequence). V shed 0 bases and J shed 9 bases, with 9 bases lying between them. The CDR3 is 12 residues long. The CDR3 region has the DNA TGCAGTGCTAGAGACCGAACATGGCCCCAGCATTTT. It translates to CSARDRTWPQHF.

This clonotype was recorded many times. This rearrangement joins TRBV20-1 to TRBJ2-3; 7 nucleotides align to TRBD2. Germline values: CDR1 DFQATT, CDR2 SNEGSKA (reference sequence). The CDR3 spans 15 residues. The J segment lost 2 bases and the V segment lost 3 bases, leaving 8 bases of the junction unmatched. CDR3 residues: CSARRSGTITDTQYF. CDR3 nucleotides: TGCAGTGCTAGGCGATCCGGGACTATCACAGATACGCAGTATTTT.

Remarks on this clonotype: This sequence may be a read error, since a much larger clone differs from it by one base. The CDR3 nucleotides are TGTGCCAGCAGCTTAAATCAGGGAGGGGGGAAGACCCAGTACTTC. It translates to CASSLNQGGGKTQYF. The V gene is TRBV7-9, the J gene TRBJ2-5; the D gene is possibly TRBD2 (7 bases). V lost 2 bases and J 6 bases, leaving 16 bases between the germline ends. The CDR3 length is 15 residues. In germline, CDR1 is SEHNR, CDR2 FQNEAQ (reference sequence).

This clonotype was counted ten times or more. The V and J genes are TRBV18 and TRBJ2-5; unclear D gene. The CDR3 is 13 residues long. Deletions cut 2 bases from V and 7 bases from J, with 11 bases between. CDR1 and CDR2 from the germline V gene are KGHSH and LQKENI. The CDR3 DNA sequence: TGTGCCAGCTCACCAGGCGCGTCTCGGACCCAGTACTTC. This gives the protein CASSPGASRTQYF.

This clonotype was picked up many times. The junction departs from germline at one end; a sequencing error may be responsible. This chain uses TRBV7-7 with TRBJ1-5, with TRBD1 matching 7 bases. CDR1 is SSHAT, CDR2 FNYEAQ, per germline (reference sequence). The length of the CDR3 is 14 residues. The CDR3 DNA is TGTGCTAGCAGCCAGGGGGGAAGCAATCAGCCCCAGCATTTT. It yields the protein CASSQGGSNQPQHF.

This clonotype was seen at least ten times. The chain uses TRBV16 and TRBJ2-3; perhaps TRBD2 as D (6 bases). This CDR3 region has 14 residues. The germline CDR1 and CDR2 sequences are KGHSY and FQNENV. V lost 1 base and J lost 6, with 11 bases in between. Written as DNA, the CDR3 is TGTGCCAGCAGCCAATGGAGGGATCTCGATACGCAGTATTTT. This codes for CASSQWRDLDTQYF.

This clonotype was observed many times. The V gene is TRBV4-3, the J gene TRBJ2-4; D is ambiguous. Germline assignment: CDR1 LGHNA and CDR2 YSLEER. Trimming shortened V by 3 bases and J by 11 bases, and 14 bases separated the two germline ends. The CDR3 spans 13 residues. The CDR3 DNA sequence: TGCGCCAGCAGCCATGAAACCCGGTCTGTTCAGTACTTC. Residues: CASSHETRSVQYF.

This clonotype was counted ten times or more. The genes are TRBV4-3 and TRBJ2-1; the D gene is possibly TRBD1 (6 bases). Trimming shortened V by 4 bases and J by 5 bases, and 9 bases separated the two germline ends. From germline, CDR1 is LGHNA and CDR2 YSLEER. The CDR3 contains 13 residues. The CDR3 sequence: CASSRNRDNEQFF. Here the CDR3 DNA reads TGCGCCAGCAGCCGAAACAGGGACAATGAGCAGTTCTTC.